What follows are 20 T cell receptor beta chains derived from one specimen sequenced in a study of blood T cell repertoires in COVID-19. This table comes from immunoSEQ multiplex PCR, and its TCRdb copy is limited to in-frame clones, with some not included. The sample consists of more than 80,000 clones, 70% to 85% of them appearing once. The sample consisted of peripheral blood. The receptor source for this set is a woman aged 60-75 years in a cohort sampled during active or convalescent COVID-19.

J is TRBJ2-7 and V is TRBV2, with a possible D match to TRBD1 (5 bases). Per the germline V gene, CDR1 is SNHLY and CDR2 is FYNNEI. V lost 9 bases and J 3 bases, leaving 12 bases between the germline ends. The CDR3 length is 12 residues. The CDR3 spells CASRTILYEQYF. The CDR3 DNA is TGTGCCAGTCGGACAATTCTCTACGAGCAGTACTTC. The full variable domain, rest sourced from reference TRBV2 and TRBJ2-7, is EPEVTQTPSHQVTQMGQEVILRCVPISNHLYFYWYRQILGQKVEFLVSFYNNEISEKSEIFDDQFSVERPDGSNFTLKIRSTKLEDSAMYFCASRTILYEQYFGPGTRLTVT.

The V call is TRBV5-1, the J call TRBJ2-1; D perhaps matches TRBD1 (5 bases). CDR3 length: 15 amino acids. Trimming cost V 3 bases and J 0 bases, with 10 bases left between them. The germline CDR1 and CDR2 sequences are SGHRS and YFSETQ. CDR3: CASSSTASSYNEQFF. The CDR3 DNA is TGCGCCAGCAGCTCGACAGCGAGCTCCTACAATGAGCAGTTCTTC.

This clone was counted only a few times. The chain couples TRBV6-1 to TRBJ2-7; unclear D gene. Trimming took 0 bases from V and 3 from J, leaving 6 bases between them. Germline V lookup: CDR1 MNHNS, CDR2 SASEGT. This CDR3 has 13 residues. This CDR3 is CASSEAHSYEQYF. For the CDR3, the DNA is TGTGCCAGCAGTGAAGCGCACAGCTACGAGCAGTACTTC.

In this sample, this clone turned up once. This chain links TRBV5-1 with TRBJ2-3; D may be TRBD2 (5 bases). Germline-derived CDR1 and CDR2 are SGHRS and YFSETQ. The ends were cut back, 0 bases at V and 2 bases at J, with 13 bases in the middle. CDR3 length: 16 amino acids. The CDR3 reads CASSLVSAQITDTQYF. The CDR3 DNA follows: TGCGCCAGCAGCTTGGTTAGCGCTCAGATCACAGATACGCAGTATTTT.

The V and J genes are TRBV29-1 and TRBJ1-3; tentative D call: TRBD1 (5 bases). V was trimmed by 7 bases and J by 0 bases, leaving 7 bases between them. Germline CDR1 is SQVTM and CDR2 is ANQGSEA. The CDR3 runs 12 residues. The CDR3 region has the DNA TGCAGCGCGGGACTCTCTGGAAACACCATATATTTT. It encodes CSAGLSGNTIYF.

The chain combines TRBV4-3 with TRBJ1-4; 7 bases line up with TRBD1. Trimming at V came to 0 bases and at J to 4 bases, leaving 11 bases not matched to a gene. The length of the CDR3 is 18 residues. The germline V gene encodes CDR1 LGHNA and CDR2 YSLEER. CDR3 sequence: CASSQDRVEGAFNEKLFF. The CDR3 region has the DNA TGCGCCAGCAGCCAAGATCGAGTGGAGGGGGCGTTTAATGAAAAACTGTTTTTT.

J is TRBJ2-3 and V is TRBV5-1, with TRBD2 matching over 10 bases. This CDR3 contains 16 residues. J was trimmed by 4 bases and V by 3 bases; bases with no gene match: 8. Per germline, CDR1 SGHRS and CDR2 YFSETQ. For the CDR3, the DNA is TGCGCCAGCAGCTCGCTTCCGGGACTAGCGTCAGATACGCAGTATTTT. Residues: CASSSLPGLASDTQYF.

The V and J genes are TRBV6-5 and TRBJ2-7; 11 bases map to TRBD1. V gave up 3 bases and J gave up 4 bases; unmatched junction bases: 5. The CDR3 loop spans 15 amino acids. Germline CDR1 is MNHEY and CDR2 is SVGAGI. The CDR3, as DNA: TGTGCCAGCAGTTATGACCGGGACAGGGGGTACGAGCAGTACTTC. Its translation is CASSYDRDRGYEQYF.

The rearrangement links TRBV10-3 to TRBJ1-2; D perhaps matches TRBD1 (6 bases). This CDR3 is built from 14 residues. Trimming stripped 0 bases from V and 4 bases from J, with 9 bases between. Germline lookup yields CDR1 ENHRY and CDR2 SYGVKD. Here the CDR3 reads CAISESWTAYGYTF. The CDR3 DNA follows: TGTGCCATCAGTGAGTCCTGGACAGCCTATGGCTACACCTTC.

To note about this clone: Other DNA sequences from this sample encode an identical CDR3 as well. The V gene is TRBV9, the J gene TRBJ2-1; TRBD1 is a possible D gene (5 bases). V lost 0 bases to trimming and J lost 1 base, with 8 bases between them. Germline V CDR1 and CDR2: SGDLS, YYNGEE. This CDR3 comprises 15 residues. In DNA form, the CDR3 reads TGTGCCAGCAGCGTAGGTGCAGGGTCCTACAATGAGCAGTTCTTC. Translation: CASSVGAGSYNEQFF.

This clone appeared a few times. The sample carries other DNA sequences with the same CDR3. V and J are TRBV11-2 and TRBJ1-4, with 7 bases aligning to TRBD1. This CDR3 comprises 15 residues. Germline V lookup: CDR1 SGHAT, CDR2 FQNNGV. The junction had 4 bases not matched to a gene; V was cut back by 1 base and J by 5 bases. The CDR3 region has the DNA TGTGCCAGCAGCTTAGGTGACAGGGACAATGAAAAACTGTTTTTT. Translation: CASSLGDRDNEKLFF. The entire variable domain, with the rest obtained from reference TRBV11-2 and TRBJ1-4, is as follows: EAGVAQSPRYKIIEKRQSVAFWCNPISGHATLYWYQQILGQGPKLLIQFQNNGVVDDSQLPKDRFSAERLKGVDSTLKIQPAKLEDSAVYLCASSLGDRDNEKLFFGSGTQLSVL.

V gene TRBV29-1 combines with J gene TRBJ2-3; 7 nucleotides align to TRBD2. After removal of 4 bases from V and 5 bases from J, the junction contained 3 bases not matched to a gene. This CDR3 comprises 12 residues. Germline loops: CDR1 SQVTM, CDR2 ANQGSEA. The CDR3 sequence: CSVGRGLDTQYF. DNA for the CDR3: TGCAGCGTTGGGCGGGGGTTAGATACGCAGTATTTT.

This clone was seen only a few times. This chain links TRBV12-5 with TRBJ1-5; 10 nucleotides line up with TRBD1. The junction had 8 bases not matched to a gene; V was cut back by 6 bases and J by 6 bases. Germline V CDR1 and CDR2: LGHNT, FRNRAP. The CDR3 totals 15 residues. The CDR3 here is CASGEGQGEGQPQHF. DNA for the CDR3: TGTGCTAGTGGAGAAGGACAGGGGGAAGGTCAGCCCCAGCATTTT.

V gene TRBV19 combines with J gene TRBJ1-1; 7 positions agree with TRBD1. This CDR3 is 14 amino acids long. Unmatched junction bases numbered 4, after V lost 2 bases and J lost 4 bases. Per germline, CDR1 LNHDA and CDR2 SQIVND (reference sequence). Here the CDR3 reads CASSISNRGTEAFF. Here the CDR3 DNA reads TGTGCCAGTAGTATAAGTAACAGGGGCACTGAAGCTTTCTTT.

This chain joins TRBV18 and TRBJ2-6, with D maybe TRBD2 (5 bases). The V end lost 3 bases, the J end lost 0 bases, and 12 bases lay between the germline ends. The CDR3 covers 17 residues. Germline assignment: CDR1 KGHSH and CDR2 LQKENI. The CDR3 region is CASSPGLISSGANVLTF. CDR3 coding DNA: TGTGCCAGCTCACCTGGACTGATTAGCTCTGGGGCCAACGTCCTGACTTTC.

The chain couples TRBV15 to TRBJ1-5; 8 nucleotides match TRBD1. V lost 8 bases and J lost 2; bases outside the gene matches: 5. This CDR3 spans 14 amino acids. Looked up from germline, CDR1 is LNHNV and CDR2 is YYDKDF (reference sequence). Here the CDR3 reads CATQQGVGNQPQHF. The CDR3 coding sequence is TGTGCCACCCAACAGGGGGTCGGCAATCAGCCCCAGCATTTT.

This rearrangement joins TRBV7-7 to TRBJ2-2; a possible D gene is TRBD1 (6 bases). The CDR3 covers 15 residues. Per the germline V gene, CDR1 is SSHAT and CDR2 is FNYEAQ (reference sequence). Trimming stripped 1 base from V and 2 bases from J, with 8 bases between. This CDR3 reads CASSLEGHNTGELFF. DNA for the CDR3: TGTGCCAGCAGCTTAGAGGGACACAACACCGGGGAGCTGTTTTTT. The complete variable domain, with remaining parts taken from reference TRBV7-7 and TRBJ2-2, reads GAGVSQSPRYKVTKRGQDVTLRCDPISSHATLYWYQQALGQGPEFLTYFNYEAQPDKSGLPSDRFSAERPEGSISTLTIQRTEQRDSAMYRCASSLEGHNTGELFFGEGSRLTVL.

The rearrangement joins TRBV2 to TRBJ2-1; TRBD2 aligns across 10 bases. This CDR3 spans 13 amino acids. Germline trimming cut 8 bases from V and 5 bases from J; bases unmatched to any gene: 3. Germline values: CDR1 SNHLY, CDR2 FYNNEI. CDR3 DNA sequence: TGTGCCAGCGAGCGGGGGGGGAACAATGAGCAGTTCTTC. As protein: CASERGGNNEQFF.

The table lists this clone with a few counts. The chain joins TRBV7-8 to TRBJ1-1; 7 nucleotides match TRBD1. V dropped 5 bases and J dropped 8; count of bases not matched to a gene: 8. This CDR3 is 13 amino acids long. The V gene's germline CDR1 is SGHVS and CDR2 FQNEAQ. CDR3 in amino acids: CASSTDRQREAFF. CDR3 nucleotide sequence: TGTGCCAGCAGCACGGACAGGCAACGAGAAGCTTTCTTT.

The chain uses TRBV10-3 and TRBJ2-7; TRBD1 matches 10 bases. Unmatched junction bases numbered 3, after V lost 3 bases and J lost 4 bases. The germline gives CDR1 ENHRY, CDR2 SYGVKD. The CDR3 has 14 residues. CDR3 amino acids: CAISDRDRGYEQYF. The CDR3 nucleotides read TGTGCCATCAGTGACCGGGACAGGGGTTACGAGCAGTACTTC.